This T cell receptor beta chain was sequenced during a study of shared clonotypes between healthy human individuals (dated by TCRdb to about 2020). For the study in its entirety: Three men and a couple of women, aged 18 to 49 years, made up the cohort. Libraries were prepared and TCR repertoires were sequenced by different laboratories using diverse techniques, in order to increase sequencing depth and limit assay-specific biases. Blood TCR repertoires of five healthy adults were deeply sequenced to estimate repertoire size and the extent of clonotype sharing between individuals. For each donor, CD4 naive and CD4 memory were each run on three plates, CD8 naive on two plates, and CD8 memory on one plate. Each donor's leukapheresis produced roughly between roughly 0.85 and 10 billion PBMCs.

Note on this clone: Its binding antigen is unknown. The sample holds no much larger clone one base away, and base qualities are not on file.

Reading from cysteine to phenylalanine, the CDR3 counts 15 amino acids. The only DNA kept is the CDR3, 45 bases in frame from the first base. V is trimmed back by 3 bases and J by 4 bases, and the junction contains 4 bases that no gene match accounts for. Healthy HIV-negative adults with no recently reported acute infections or vaccinations were included as donors. All donors were Caucasian adults living in Nashville, Tennessee, USA. CD8 memory samples were composed of magnetically selected CD45RO+ cells combined with CCR7-negative CD45RA+ effector memory (TemRA) cells. After blood collection by leukapheresis, PBMCs were isolated using Ficoll-Histopaque density gradient centrifugation and then cryopreserved in the vapor phase of liquid nitrogen. Analytical flow cytometry was used to check the purity and quantity of each magnetically sorted T cell population. Each sorted fraction had its genomic DNA isolated and then quantified by UV absorbance on a Nanodrop 2000c.

Using the deep immunoSEQ assay, TCR CDR3 regions were amplified from genomic DNA by multiplex PCR. Extracted genomic DNA from each cell subset was spread evenly across all wells of several immunoSEQ 96-well plates, with each plate serving as a replicate. For sorted subsets, around 200 ng genomic DNA, equal to 30,000 or so T cell genomes, was loaded into each replicate PCR. Purified libraries were quantified with a Qubit 3.0 fluorometer, sized on a Bioanalyzer 2100, and re-quantified with the KAPA Library Quantification kit. A separate single-read 150-cycle Illumina NextSeq 550 flow cell was used to sequence each immunoSEQ 96-well plate. The authors processed their data as follows. The immunoSEQ output contained only junctional sequences without quality scores, so filtering could not match that applied to full-length reads. Sequences were annotated with PyIR, a Python wrapper for IgBLAST v1.9, using IMGT germline references to assign V/J genes and CDR3. Reads with weak V/J assignments (E-value above 1e-6), missing CDR3, stop codons, out-of-frame junctions, or ambiguous translated residues were removed. V3J clonotypes were defined as sequences sharing the same inferred V gene, J gene, and CDR3 amino acid sequence. The percentage overlap between two repertoires was calculated by dividing the number of shared unique clonotypes by the size of the smaller repertoire. Three approaches were used to assess repertoire richness: RTK rarefaction, the Chao1 estimator, and Recon v2.1 estimates of unobserved clonotypes. For all TCRbeta clonotypes obtained by the gDNA method from a few donors, generation probabilities were computed with OLGA. This immuneACCESS table, as held by TCRdb, lists in-frame sequences with V and J called but not all clones. Of the missing ones, under half trace to an unresolved V gene in checked studies; the others have no known cause. Clone size and V and J calls were adopted from that table, with D and trimming inferred from the DNA. The sample has around 120,000 clones on record, just over 65% of them singletons. Approximately 23% of the sample belongs to the ten largest clones.

Here is what the overall study found, with its caveats: Only blood was sampled, and tissue TCR repertoires likely differ from those in blood. Clonotypes shared by all four sorted-subset donors showed higher generation probabilities than non-shared clonotypes. Based on pairwise subsampling, the degree of clonotype sharing among donors was expected to be affected by sequencing depth. The small number of donors limited the genetic and exposure-history diversity represented. Incomplete sequencing was indicated by rarefaction of sorted-subset datasets, despite the large sequencing depth. Larger estimated clonotype richness was generally found for naive subsets than for memory subsets. Sharing across four donors was observed for around 5% of naive CD4, around 3.5% of naive CD8, over 2% of memory CD4, and about 0.4% of memory CD8 clonotypes.

The sequencing input was memory CD8+ T cells sorted from blood. The sample's cell subset or site, from its label and the paper: CD45RO+ cells pooled with CCR7-negative TemRA cells. The sequence derives from a woman in her 30s in good health. In this chain, TRBV23-1 is recombined with TRBJ2-5; TRBD2 matches 11 bases in the middle. TRBV23-1 is noted as an ORF with a role that remains uncertain. In nucleotides, the sequence is TGCGCCAGCAGTCACGGACTAGCGGGTGGAGAGACCCAGTACTTC. Translation gives CASSHGLAGGETQYF.